This entry describes one T cell receptor beta chain. The CDR3 runs 15 residues. Germline CDR1 is SGDLS and CDR2 is YYNGEE. V gave up 3 bases and J gave up 4 bases, with 16 bases separating them. These data are taken from a study of blood T cell repertoires in COVID-19. In the study overall: Sample material is recorded as cDNA or gDNA derived from T cells, B-cell-depleted T cells, or PBMCs.

Original handling: Reference gene primer amplification gave nucleated cell count estimates. Libraries were prepared by immunoSEQ multiplex PCR; TCRdb keeps only in-frame clonotypes and omits some of them. The V and J calls and the clone size are those of that table, but D and trimming were determined from the DNA. The repertoire has 300,000 or so clones, around 92% of them found once; the top ten carry under 7.5%. Sequenced material: peripheral blood. This TCR derives from a young man who had recovered from COVID-19. The rearrangement links TRBV9 to TRBJ2-5; maybe TRBD1 (6 bases). The CDR3 nucleotides are TGTGCCAGCAGCGCAGGGGCCGCGCTAGGAGAGACCCAGTACTTC. This sequence encodes CASSAGAALGETQYF.